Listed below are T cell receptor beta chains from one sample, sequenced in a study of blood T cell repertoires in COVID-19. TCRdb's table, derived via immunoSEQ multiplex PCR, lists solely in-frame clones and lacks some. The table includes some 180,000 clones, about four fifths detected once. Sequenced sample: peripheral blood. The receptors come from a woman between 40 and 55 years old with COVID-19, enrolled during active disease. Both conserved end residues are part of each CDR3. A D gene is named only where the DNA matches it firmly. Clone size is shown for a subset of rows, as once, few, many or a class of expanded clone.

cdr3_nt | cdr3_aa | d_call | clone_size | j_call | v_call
TGCGCCAGCAGCTCCTCAATAACCCAGACAGTAAATTGGGAGACCCAGTACTTC | CASSSSITQTVNWETQYF | NA | few | TRBJ2-5 | TRBV5-1
TGTGCCAGTAGTATAAAGGGGGCAGGCTCCTACGAGCAGTACTTC | CASSIKGAGSYEQYF | TRBD1 | NA | TRBJ2-7 | TRBV19
TGTGCCACCAGTGATTCCAGGGACACCGGGGAGCTGTTTTTT | CATSDSRDTGELFF | NA | NA | TRBJ2-2 | TRBV24-1
TGTGCCAGCAGCCAAAGGACAGGGAGTATCAGCTCTGGGGCCAACGTCCTGACTTTC | CASSQRTGSISSGANVLTF | TRBD1 | NA | TRBJ2-6 | TRBV5-5
TGTGCCAGCAGCTTACAGGGAAATCAGCCCCAGCATTTT | CASSLQGNQPQHF | NA | few | TRBJ1-5 | TRBV5-6
TGTGCCAGCAGCGTTGGCCAAATAAACAATGAGCAGTTCTTC | CASSVGQINNEQFF | NA | NA | TRBJ2-1 | TRBV9
TGTGCCAGCAGTGAGGGGTTGAGGGATTTTGAACTTGAAGCTTTCTTT | CASSEGLRDFELEAFF | NA | NA | TRBJ1-1 | TRBV6-1
TGTGCCATCAGTGAGGGGAGGTGGGGTGAAGCTTTCTTT | CAISEGRWGEAFF | NA | medium-sized | TRBJ1-1 | TRBV10-3
TGTGCCAGCAGCGTAGGCGGGCATAGCACAGATACGCAGTATTTT | CASSVGGHSTDTQYF | NA | NA | TRBJ2-3 | TRBV9
TGTGCCAGCAGTTACTCCGTCCTTAGCAATCAGCCCCAGCATTTT | CASSYSVLSNQPQHF | NA | NA | TRBJ1-5 | TRBV6-5
TGTGCCAGCAGCCTAAGGAGCTACGAGCAGTACTTC | CASSLRSYEQYF | NA | NA | TRBJ2-7 | TRBV3-1/TRBV3-2
TGTGCCACCAGTTGGGGCCTCCAAGAGACCCAGTACTTC | CATSWGLQETQYF | NA | NA | TRBJ2-5 | TRBV24-1
TGTGCCAGCAGCGAAACCCCGGGAGATACGCAGTATTTT | CASSETPGDTQYF | NA | NA | TRBJ2-3 | TRBV2
TGTGCCAGCAGTTCGACAGGACGGGGTCAGCCCCAGCATTTT | CASSSTGRGQPQHF | NA | NA | TRBJ1-5 | TRBV28
TGTGCCAGTAGTATGGGGGGTCCCAACTATGGCTACACCTTC | CASSMGGPNYGYTF | NA | NA | TRBJ1-2 | TRBV19
TGTGCCAGTAAGCCGGACAGTAGCAATCAGCCCCAGCATTTT | CASKPDSSNQPQHF | NA | NA | TRBJ1-5 | TRBV19
TGCAGCGTTGCGGGGGGAAATGGCTACACCTTC | CSVAGGNGYTF | NA | few | TRBJ1-2 | TRBV29-1
TGTGCCAGCGGGGAGTTCACTGAAGCTTTCTTT | CASGEFTEAFF | NA | NA | TRBJ1-1 | TRBV5-8
TGTGCCAGCAAAGCCCTGGGGGAGGGGAGTGGGTTCTTC | CASKALGEGSGFF | TRBD2 | few | TRBJ2-1 | TRBV2
TGTGCCAGCAGTTACTCGATTGAGACTAGCGGGATGGGTTTCTTC | CASSYSIETSGMGFF | TRBD2 | few | TRBJ2-1 | TRBV6-5
TGTGCCAGCAGCGACCGGGACAGGGGGACTTACGAGCAGTACTTC | CASSDRDRGTYEQYF | TRBD1 | NA | TRBJ2-7 | TRBV7-3
TGTGCCAGCAGCCGGACAGGGTGGGAAGAGGAGACCCAGTACTTC | CASSRTGWEEETQYF | TRBD1 | NA | TRBJ2-5 | TRBV7-3
TGCAGCGTTGAACCCGACAGGGGGCGCGGGGAGACCCAGTACTTC | CSVEPDRGRGETQYF | TRBD1 | NA | TRBJ2-5 | TRBV29-1
TGTGCCAGCAGTGAATGGGGAGGCTCCCAGCCCCAGCATTTT | CASSEWGGSQPQHF | NA | NA | TRBJ1-5 | TRBV6-1
TGTGCCAGCAGCCCGGACAGGGCTAATTCACCCCTCCACTTT | CASSPDRANSPLHF | TRBD1 | NA | TRBJ1-6 | TRBV7-9